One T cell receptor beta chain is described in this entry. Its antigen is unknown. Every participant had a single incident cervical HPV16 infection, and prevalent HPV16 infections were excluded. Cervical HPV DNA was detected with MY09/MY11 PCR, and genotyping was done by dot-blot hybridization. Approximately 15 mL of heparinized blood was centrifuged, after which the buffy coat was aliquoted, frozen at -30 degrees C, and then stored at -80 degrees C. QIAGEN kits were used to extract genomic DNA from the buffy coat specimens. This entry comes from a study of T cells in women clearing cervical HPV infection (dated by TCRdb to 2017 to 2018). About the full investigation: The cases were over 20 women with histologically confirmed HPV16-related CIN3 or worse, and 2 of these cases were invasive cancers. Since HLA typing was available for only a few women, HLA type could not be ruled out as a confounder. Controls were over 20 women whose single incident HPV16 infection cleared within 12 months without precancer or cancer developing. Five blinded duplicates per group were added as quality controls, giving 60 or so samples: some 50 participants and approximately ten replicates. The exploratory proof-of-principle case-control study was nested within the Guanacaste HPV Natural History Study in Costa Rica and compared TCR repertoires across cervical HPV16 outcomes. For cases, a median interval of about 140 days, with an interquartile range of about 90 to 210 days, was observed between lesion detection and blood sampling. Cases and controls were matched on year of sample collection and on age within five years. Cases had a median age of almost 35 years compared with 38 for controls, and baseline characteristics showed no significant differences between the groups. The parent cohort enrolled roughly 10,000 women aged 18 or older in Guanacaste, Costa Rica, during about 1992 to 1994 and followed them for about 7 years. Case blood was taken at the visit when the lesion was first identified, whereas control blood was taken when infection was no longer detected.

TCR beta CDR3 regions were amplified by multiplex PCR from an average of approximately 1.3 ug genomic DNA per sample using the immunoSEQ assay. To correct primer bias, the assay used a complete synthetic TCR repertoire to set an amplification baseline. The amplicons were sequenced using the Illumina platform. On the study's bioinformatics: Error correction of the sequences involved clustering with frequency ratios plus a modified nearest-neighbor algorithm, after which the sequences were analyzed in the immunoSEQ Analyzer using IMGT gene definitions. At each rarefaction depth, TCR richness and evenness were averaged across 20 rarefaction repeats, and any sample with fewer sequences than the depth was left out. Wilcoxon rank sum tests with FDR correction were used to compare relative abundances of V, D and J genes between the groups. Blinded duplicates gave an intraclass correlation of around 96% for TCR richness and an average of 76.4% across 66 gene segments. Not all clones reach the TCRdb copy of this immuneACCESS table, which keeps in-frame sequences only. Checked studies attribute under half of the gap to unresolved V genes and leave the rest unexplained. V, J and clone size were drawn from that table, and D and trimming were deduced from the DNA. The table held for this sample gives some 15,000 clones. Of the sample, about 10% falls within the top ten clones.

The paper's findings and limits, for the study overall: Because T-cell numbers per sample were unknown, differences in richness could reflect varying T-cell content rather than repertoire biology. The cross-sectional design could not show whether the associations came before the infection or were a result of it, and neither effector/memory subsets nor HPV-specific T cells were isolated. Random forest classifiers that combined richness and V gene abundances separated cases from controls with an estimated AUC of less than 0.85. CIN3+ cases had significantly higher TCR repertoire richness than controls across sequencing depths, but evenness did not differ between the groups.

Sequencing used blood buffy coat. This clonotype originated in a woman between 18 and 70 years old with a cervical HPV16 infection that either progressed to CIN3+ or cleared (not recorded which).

The encoded CDR3 is CASSSSRAGVYDYTF. The covered CDR3 bases are TGTGCCAGCAGCTCCTCTCGGGCGGGGGTCTACGAC. This chain is built from TRBV7-3 and TRBJ1-2; TRBD1 is possibly the D segment (5 matching bases). Read sequence stops 3 residues before the CDR3 end, and the germline J gene provides the missing end. CDR1 and CDR2 were assigned from the germline V gene as SGHTA and FQGTGA. The cysteine opens and the phenylalanine closes a CDR3 of 15 amino acids. Of the CDR3's DNA, 36 bases were read; they are in frame from base 1.